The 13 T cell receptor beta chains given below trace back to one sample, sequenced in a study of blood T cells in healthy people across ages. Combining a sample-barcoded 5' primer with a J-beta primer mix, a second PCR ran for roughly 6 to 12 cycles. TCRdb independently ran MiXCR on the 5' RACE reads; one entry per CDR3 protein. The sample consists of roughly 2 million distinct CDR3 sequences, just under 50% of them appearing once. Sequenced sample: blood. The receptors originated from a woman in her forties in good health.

The CDR3 DNA reads as TGTGCCAGCAGCTTAGTGGGACAGTCCGAGCAGTACTTC. Amino acid sequence: CASSLVGQSEQYF. The chain has TRBV7-2 and TRBJ2-7; the match to TRBD1 covers 7 bases. Germline V CDR1 and CDR2: SGHTA, FQGNSA. The CDR3 length is 13 residues. The J segment lost 6 bases and the V segment lost 1 base, leaving 3 bases of the junction unmatched.

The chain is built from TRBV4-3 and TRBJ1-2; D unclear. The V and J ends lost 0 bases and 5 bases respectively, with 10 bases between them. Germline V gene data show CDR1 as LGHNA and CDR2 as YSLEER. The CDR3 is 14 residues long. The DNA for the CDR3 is TGCGCCAGCAGCCAAGATGGGCCAGGTTATGGCTACACCTTC. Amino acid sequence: CASSQDGPGYGYTF.

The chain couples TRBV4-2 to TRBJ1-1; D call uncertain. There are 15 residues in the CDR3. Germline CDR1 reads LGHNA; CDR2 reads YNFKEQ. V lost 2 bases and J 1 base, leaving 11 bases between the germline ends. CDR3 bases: TGTGCCAGCAGCCAATCCCTGACCGAGAACACTGAAGCTTTCTTT. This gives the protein CASSQSLTENTEAFF.

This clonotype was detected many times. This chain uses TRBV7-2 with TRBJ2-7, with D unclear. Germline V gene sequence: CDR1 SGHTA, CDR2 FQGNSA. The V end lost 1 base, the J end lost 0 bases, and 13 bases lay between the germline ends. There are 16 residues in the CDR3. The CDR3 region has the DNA TGTGCCAGCAGCTTAGGTGGCGGCGCGAGCTCCTACGAGCAGTACTTC. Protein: CASSLGGGASSYEQYF.

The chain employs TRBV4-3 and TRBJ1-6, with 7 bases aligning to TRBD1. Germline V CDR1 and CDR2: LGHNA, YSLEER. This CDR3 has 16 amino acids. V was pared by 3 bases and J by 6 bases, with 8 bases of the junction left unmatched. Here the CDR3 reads CASSQETGVGNSPLHF. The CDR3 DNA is TGCGCCAGCAGCCAGGAAACAGGGGTGGGTAATTCACCCCTCCACTTT.

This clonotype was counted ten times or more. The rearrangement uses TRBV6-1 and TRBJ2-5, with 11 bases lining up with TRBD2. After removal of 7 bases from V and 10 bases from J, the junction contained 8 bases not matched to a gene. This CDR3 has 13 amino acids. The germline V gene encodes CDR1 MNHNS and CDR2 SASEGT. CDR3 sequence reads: CASNQGTSGIQYF. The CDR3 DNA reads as TGTGCCAGCAACCAAGGGACTAGCGGTATCCAGTACTTC.

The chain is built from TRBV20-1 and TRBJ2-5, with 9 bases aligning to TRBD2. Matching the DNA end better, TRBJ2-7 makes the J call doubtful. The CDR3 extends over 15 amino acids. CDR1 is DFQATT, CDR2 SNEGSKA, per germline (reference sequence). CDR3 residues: CSARSSGKAYYEQYF. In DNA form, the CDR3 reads TGCAGTGCTAGATCTAGCGGGAAAGCCTACTACGAGCAGTACTTC.

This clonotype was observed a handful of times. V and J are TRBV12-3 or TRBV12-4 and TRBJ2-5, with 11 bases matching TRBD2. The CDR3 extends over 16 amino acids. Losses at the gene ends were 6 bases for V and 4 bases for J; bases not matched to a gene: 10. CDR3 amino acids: CASSDTTSGVVETQYF. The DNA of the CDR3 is TGTGCCAGCAGCGATACGACTAGCGGGGTGGTAGAGACCCAGTACTTC.

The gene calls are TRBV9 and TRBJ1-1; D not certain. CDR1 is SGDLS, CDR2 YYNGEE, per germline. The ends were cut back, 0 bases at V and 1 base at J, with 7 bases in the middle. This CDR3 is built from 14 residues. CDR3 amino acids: CASSVEAKNTEAFF. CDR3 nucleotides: TGTGCCAGCAGCGTAGAAGCAAAGAACACTGAAGCTTTCTTT.

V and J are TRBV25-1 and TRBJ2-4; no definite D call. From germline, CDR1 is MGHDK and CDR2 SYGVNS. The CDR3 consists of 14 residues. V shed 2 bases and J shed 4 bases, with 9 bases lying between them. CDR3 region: CASSEPGRKNIQYF. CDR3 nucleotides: TGTGCCAGCAGTGAACCGGGTCGTAAAAACATTCAGTACTTC.

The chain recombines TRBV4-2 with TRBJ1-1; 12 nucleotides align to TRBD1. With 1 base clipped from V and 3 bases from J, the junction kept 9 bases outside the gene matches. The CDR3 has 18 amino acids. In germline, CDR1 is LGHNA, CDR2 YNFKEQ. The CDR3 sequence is CASSQAGTGGRTDTEAFF. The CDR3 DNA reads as TGTGCCAGCAGCCAAGCGGGGACAGGGGGCCGTACCGACACTGAAGCTTTCTTT.

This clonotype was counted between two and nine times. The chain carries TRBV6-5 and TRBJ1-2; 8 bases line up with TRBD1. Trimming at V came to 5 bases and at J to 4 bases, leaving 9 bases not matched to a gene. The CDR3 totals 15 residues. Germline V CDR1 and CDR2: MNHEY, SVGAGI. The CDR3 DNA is TGTGCCAGCAGTCCACGGACAGGGCTGGGCTATGGCTACACCTTC. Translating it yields CASSPRTGLGYGYTF.

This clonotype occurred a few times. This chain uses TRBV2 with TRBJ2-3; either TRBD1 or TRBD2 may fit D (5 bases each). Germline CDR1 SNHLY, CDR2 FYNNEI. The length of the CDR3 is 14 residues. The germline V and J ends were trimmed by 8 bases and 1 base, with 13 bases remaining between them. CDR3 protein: CASFFGTRTDTQYF. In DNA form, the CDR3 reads TGTGCCAGCTTCTTTGGGACCCGCACAGATACGCAGTATTTT.